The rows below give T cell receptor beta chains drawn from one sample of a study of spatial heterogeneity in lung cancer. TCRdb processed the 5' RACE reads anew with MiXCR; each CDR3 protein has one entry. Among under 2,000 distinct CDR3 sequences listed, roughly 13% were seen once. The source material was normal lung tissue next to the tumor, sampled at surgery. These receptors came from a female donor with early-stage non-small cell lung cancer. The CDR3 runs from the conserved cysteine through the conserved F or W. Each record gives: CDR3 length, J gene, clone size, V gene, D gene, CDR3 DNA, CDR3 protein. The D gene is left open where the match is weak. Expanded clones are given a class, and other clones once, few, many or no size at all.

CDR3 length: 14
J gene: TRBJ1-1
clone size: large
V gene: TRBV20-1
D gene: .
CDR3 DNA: TGCAGTGCCAGCAATGGGGGAATGAACACTGAAGCTTTCTTT
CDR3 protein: CSASNGGMNTEAFF

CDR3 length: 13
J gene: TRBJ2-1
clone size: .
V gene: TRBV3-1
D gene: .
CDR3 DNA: TGTGCCAGCAGCTCCGGTACCTACAATGAGCAGTTCTTC
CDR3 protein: CASSSGTYNEQFF

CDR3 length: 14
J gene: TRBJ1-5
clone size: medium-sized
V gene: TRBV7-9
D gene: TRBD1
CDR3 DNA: TGTGCCAGCAGCTCCGCCTCGATACAGGGGGCCCAGCATTTT
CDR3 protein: CASSSASIQGAQHF

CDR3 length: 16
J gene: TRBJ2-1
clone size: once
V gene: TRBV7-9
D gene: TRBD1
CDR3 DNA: TGTGCCAGCAGCTTGAAGGGACAGAGCTCCTACAATGAGCAGTTCTTC
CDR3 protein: CASSLKGQSSYNEQFF

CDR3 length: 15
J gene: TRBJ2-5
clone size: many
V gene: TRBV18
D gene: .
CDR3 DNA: TGTGCCAGCTCACCACTCCGGAAGATCACAGAGACCCAGTACTTC
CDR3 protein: CASSPLRKITETQYF

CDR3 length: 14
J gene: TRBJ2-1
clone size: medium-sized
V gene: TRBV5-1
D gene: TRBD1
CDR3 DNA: TGCGCCAGCAGTTCCGGGACAGGGGGCACTGAGCAGTTCTTC
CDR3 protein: CASSSGTGGTEQFF

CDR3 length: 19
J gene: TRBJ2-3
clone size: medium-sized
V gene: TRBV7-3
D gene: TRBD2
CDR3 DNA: TGTGCCAGCAGCTTAGGGACCAGCGGGAGGGCCTTCCGCACAGATACGCAGTATTTT
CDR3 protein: CASSLGTSGRAFRTDTQYF

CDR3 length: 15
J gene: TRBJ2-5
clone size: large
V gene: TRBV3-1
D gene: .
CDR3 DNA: TGTGCCAGCAGCCCTGGGACGGGTCGTCGGGAGACCCAGTACTTC
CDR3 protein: CASSPGTGRRETQYF

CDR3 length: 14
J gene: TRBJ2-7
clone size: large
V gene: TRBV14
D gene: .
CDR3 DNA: TGTGCCAGCAGCCAAAGAGGTGGCTCCTACGAGCAGTACTTC
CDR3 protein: CASSQRGGSYEQYF

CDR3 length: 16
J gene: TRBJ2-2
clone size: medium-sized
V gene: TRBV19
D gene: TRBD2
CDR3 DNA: TGTGCCAGTATTAGCCTAGCGGGCTTACACACCGGGGAGCTGTTTTTT
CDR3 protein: CASISLAGLHTGELFF

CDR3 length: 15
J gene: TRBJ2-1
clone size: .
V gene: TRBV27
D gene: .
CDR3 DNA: TGTGCCAGCAGTGTAACACGGGACACATACAATGAGCAGTTCTTC
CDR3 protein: CASSVTRDTYNEQFF

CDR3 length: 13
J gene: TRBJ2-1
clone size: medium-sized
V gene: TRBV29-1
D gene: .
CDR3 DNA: TGCAGCGGGGGGGAGATTGGCTACAATGAGCAGTTCTTC
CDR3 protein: CSGGEIGYNEQFF

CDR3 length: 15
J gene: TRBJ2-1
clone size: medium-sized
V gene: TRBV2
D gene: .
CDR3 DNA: TGTGCCAGCAGGCTCACGGACAGTGAGGGCAATGAGCAGTTCTTC
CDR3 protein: CASRLTDSEGNEQFF

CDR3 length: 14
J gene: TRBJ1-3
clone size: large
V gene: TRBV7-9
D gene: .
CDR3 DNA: TGTGCCAGCAGCTCGGGGGGATCTGGAAACACCATATATTTT
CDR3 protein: CASSSGGSGNTIYF

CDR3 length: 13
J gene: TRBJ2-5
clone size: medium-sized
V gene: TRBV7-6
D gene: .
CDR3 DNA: TGTGCCAGCGCCCGAGGACGGCAAGAGACCCAGTACTTC
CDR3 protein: CASARGRQETQYF

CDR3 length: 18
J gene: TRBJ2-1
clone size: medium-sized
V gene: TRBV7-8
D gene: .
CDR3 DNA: TGTGCCAGCAGCTCGTTGAAGGGGAACCGGGACATTTACAATGAGCAGTTCTTC
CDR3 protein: CASSSLKGNRDIYNEQFF

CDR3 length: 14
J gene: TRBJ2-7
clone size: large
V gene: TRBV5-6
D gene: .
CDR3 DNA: TGTGCCAGCAGCTTTCGCAGGGGGGCCAACGAGCAGTACTTC
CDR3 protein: CASSFRRGANEQYF

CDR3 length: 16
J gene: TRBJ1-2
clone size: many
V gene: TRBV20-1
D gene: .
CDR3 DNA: TGCAGTGCTAGCAAGGTTCAGGGTTGGTTGGACTATGGCTACACCTTC
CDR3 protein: CSASKVQGWLDYGYTF

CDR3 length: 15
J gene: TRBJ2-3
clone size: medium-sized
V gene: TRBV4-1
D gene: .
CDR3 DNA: TGCGCCAGCAGCCAAGTAGCAGGAAGCACAGATACGCAGTATTTT
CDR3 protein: CASSQVAGSTDTQYF

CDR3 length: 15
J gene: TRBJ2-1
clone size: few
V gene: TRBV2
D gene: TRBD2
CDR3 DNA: TGTGCCAGCAGTGGCGGGAGGGGCTCCTACAATGAGCAGTTCTTC
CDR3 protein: CASSGGRGSYNEQFF

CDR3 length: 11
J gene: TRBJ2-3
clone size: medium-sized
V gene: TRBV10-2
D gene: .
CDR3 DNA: TGCGCCAGCAGGCTAACAGATACGCAGTATTTT
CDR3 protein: CASRLTDTQYF

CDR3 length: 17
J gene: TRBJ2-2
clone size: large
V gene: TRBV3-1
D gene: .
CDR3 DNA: TGTGCCAGCAGCCAACGTCTCGGGAGACGAAACACCGGGGAGCTGTTTTTT
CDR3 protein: CASSQRLGRRNTGELFF

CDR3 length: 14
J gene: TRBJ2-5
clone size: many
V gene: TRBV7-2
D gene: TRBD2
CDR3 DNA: TGTGCCAGCAGCTTAATGGGAGGGGCAGAGACCCAGTACTTC
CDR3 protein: CASSLMGGAETQYF

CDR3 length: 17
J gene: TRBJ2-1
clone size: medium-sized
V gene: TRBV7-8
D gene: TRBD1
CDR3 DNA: TGTGCCAGCAGCTTAGGACAGGGGGCGCGTCCGGACAATGAGCAGTTCTTC
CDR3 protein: CASSLGQGARPDNEQFF

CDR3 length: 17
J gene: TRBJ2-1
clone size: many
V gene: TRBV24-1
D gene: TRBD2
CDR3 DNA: TGTGCCACCAGTGATTTGGGGGGTACAAGCGGGAGGAGTGAGCAGTTCTTC
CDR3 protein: CATSDLGGTSGRSEQFF

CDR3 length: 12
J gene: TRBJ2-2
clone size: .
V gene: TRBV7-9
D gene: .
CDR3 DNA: TGTGCCAGCACCCCCTTGGACGGGGAGCTGTTTTTT
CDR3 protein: CASTPLDGELFF

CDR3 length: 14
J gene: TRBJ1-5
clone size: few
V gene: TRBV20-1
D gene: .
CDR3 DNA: TGCAGTGCTAGAGACTCGGGGAGGGGTCAGCCCCAGCATTTT
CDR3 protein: CSARDSGRGQPQHF

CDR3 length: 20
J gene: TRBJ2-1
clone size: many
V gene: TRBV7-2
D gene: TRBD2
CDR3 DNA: TGTGCCAGCAGCACGAGGGGTGGGACTAAATATCTATCCCCATACAATGAGCAGTTCTTC
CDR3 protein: CASSTRGGTKYLSPYNEQFF

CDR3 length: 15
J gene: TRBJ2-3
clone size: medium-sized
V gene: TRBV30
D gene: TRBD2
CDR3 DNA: TGTGCCTGGACTCCACTAGCGGGGTTCACAGATACGCAGTATTTT
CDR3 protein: CAWTPLAGFTDTQYF

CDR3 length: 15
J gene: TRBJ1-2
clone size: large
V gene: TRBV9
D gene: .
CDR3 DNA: TGTGCCAGCAGCGTAGCAGGGGCTGATGACTATGGCTACACCTTC
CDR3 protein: CASSVAGADDYGYTF

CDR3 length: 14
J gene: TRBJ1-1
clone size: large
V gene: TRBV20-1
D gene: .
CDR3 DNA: TGCAGTGCTAGAGCGGCCGGGGGCGGCACTGAAGCTTTCTTT
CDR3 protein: CSARAAGGGTEAFF